This T cell receptor (beta chain) was sequenced in a study of T cell clonotyping in hematopoietic cell transplantation. Findings and limits, study-wide: Recipient TCR diversity dropped after transplant; expanded clonotypes rose from day 30 to 180. Graft donor and pretransplant recipient Inverse Simpson Index values predicted broader posttransplant TCR diversity. Cells were unsorted, so CD4 and CD8 contributions were not separated.

As for this clone: Its antigen remains unidentified.

Some clones are missing from TCRdb's copy, which holds only in-frame ones; the method was immunoSEQ multiplex PCR. The sample contains roughly 14,000 clones, 70% to 90% of which appear only once. Deletions cut 4 bases from V and 6 bases from J, with 11 bases between. Germline CDR1 is SGHVS and CDR2 is FQNEAQ. The CDR3 is made up of 13 amino acids. The sample consisted of PBMCs, taken 100 days after allogeneic stem cell transplant. This sequence was found in a male patient in his fifties or sixties who had an allogeneic stem cell transplant from an unrelated donor, so T cells may come from the graft donor. Some clones in this sample may be carry-over from other donors' samples. This chain uses TRBV7-8 with TRBJ2-3; D perhaps matches TRBD2 (5 bases). The CDR3 nucleotides read TGTGCCAGCAGCTCCCGATGGGAGGATACGCAGTATTTT. Its protein product is CASSSRWEDTQYF. Complete variable domain (other parts from reference TRBV7-8 and TRBJ2-3): GAGVSQSPRYKVAKRGQDVALRCDPISGHVSLFWYQQALGQGPEFLTYFQNEAQLDKSGLPSDRFFAERPEGSVSTLKIQRTQQEDSAVYLCASSSRWEDTQYFGPGTRLTVL.